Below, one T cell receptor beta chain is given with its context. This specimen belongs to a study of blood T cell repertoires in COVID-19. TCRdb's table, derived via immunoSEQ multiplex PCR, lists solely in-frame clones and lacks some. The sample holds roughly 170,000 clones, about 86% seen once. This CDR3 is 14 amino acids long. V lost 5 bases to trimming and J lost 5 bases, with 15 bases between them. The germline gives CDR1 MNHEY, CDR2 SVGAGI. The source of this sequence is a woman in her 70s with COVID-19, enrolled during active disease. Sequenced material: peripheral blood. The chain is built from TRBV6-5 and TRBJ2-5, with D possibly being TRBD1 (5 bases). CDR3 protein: CASSRRRGGETQYF. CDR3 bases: TGTGCCAGCAGTAGACGAAGGGGTGGCGAGACCCAGTACTTC.